The 13 T cell receptor beta chains below come from one sample, sequenced in a study of OX40 agonist ivuxolimab in advanced cancers. The data were produced by immunoSEQ multiplex PCR, yet TCRdb's version contains in-frame clones alone and is incomplete. The sample has fewer than 90,000 clones; around nine tenths are singletons. This material consisted of CD4+ or CD8+ T cells sorted from blood, taken in a trial of the OX40 agonist ivuxolimab. Source of these receptors: an adult with an advanced solid tumor such as melanoma, head and neck, liver or kidney cancer.

The rearrangement joins TRBV27 to TRBJ1-4; a weak D match, TRBD1 (5 bases). CDR3 size: 15 residues. Germline CDR1 reads MNHEY; CDR2 reads SMNVEV (reference sequence). The germline V and J ends were trimmed by 5 bases and 4 bases, with 14 bases remaining between them. This chain's CDR3 is CASSGADSLNEKLFF. In DNA, the CDR3 is TGTGCCAGCAGTGGAGCCGACAGCCTTAATGAAAAACTGTTTTTT.

The chain joins TRBV5-4 to TRBJ2-1; a possible D gene is TRBD2 (7 bases). CDR1 and CDR2 (germline): SGHNT, YYREEE (reference sequence). V was pared by 4 bases and J by 4 bases, with 12 bases between. The CDR3 extends over 14 amino acids. CDR3 sequence (DNA): TGTGCCAGCAGCAGGGGGGGCCGATACAATGAGCAGTTCTTC. Translation gives CASSRGGRYNEQFF.

This chain connects TRBV6-5 to TRBJ1-1; D is unresolved. The CDR3 consists of 11 residues. Looked up from germline, CDR1 is MNHEY and CDR2 is SVGAGI. V dropped 11 bases and J dropped 3 bases, with 10 bases sitting between them. The DNA for the CDR3 is TGTGCCGCAGGTTCTTACACTGAAGCTTTCTTT. As protein: CAAGSYTEAFF.

A single count supports this clone. This chain joins TRBV5-1 and TRBJ2-5; TRBD2 matches 11 bases. CDR3 length equals 16 residues. V lost 4 bases, J lost 2 bases, and 7 bases stayed unmatched. Germline assignment: CDR1 SGHRS and CDR2 YFSETQ. The CDR3 protein is CASSTRLAGIQETQYF. The CDR3 DNA reads TGCGCCAGCAGCACCCGACTAGCGGGGATACAAGAGACCCAGTACTTC.

The rearrangement uses TRBV5-4 and TRBJ1-2; 7 bases are a match to TRBD1. The germline V gene has CDR1 SGHNT and CDR2 YYREEE (reference sequence). This CDR3 is built from 15 residues. The V gene end was trimmed by 0 bases and the J gene end by 4 bases; junction bases not matched to a gene: 6. The CDR3 DNA sequence: TGTGCCAGCAGCTTGGGGGGACAGACAAGCTATGGCTACACCTTC. Residues: CASSLGGQTSYGYTF.

V is TRBV6-5 and J is TRBJ1-5; 10 bases fit TRBD1. V lost 6 bases and J lost 7; bases outside the gene matches: 6. Germline V gene sequence: CDR1 MNHEY, CDR2 SVGAGI. This CDR3 is 14 amino acids long. CDR3 nucleotides: TGTGCCAGCAGCCCGCGGACAGGGGGACAGCCCCAGCATTTT. Translation: CASSPRTGGQPQHF.

V gene TRBV7-3 combines with J gene TRBJ2-3, with 9 positions matching TRBD2. From germline, CDR1 is SGHTA and CDR2 FQGTGA. V trimming: 1 base; J trimming: 4 bases; junction bases outside the gene matches: 6. This CDR3 is built from 16 residues. The CDR3 sequence: CASSLIGGRVADTQYF. CDR3 DNA: TGTGCCAGCAGCTTAATAGGCGGGAGGGTAGCAGATACGCAGTATTTT.

V is TRBV7-2 and J is TRBJ2-5; D is perhaps TRBD2 (5 bases). V was pared by 3 bases and J by 5 bases, with 13 bases between. Germline assignment: CDR1 SGHTA and CDR2 FQGNSA. The CDR3 runs to 14 residues. CDR3 sequence reads: CASSFGSPGETQYF. CDR3 in DNA: TGTGCCAGCAGCTTCGGGTCCCCGGGGGAGACCCAGTACTTC.

The V gene is TRBV6-5, the J gene TRBJ2-2; 9 bases are a match to TRBD1. Losses at the gene ends were 2 bases for V and 5 bases for J; bases not matched to a gene: 0. The CDR3 consists of 14 residues. In germline, CDR1 is MNHEY, CDR2 SVGAGI. The CDR3 DNA reads TGTGCCAGCAGTTACGACAGGGGGACCGGGGAGCTGTTTTTT. Its translation is CASSYDRGTGELFF.

The V and J genes are TRBV10-3 and TRBJ2-7, with D tentatively TRBD1 (6 bases). CDR1 and CDR2 from the germline V gene are ENHRY and SYGVKD. V was cut by 6 bases and J by 5 bases, with 17 bases left in between. The CDR3 length is 14 residues. The CDR3 coding sequence is TGTGCCATCAGCAAGCAGGGGAGCGTGGACGAGCAGTACTTC. Translating it yields CAISKQGSVDEQYF.

V gene TRBV7-3 combines with J gene TRBJ2-1; TRBD2 matches at 7 bases. After removal of 2 bases from V and 1 base from J, the junction contained 5 bases not matched to a gene. This CDR3 region has 16 residues. Germline CDR1 reads SGHTA; CDR2 reads FQGTGA. CDR3 bases: TGTGCCAGCAGCTTAGTAGCGGGTCTATCCTACAATGAGCAGTTCTTC. Protein product: CASSLVAGLSYNEQFF.

CDR3 nucleotide sequence: TGTGCCAGCAGCTTAGCGCCTGCCCAAGAGACCCAGTACTTC. Translated: CASSLAPAQETQYF. The V and J genes are TRBV7-6 and TRBJ2-5; D unresolved. From germline, CDR1 is SGHVS and CDR2 FNYEAQ. This CDR3 region has 14 residues. Trimming removed 0 bases at V and 1 base at J, with 6 bases between.

The rearrangement uses TRBV19 and TRBJ1-2; the D gene is possibly TRBD1 (5 bases). The CDR3 loop spans 14 amino acids. The germline gives CDR1 LNHDA, CDR2 SQIVND (reference sequence). V was clipped by 3 bases and J by 3 bases, with 11 bases between them. CDR3 coding DNA: TGTGCCAGTAGTATCCGACAGAACGACTATGGCTACACCTTC. Residues: CASSIRQNDYGYTF.